The rows below give T cell receptor beta chains drawn from one sample of a study of cytomegalovirus exposure and HLA in healthy donors. This table comes from immunoSEQ multiplex PCR, and its TCRdb copy is limited to in-frame clones, with some not included. The table has about 160,000 clones, around 83% seen once. The source material was PBMCs. Receptor source: a man aged 45 to 65 in good health and CMV-seropositive. Both conserved end residues are part of each CDR3. Each record gives: clone size, J gene, V gene, D gene, CDR3 protein, CDR3 DNA. A D gene is named only where the DNA matches it firmly. Clone size is stated in some rows and not others, as once, few, many or a class when expanded.

few,TRBJ1-5,TRBV14,.,CASSRRYRDHQPQHF,TGTGCCAGCAGCCGCCGATACAGGGATCATCAGCCCCAGCATTTT
.,TRBJ2-1,TRBV9,TRBD2,CASSVGPSGGASFHNEQFF,TGTGCCAGCAGCGTAGGCCCTAGCGGGGGGGCAAGCTTCCACAATGAGCAGTTCTTC
.,TRBJ1-3,TRBV9,.,CASSVASGFSGNTIYF,TGTGCCAGCAGCGTAGCTTCGGGTTTCTCTGGAAACACCATATATTTT
.,TRBJ1-2,TRBV20-1,.,CSARDQGVYTF,TGCAGTGCTAGAGATCAAGGGGTTTACACCTTC
.,TRBJ1-5,TRBV2,.,CASRYSNQPQHF,TGTGCCAGCAGATATAGCAATCAGCCCCAGCATTTT
.,TRBJ2-7,TRBV11-1,TRBD1,CASSLSHGQGSYEQYF,TGTGCCAGCAGCTTATCCCATGGACAGGGATCCTACGAGCAGTACTTC
.,TRBJ1-2,TRBV5-8,.,CASSLPPSRGYTF,TGTGCCAGCAGCTTGCCTCCGTCGCGAGGCTACACCTTC
.,TRBJ1-2,TRBV5-1,.,CASSLGAGAAYGYTF,TGCGCCAGCAGCTTGGGTGCAGGGGCTGCCTATGGCTACACCTTC
.,TRBJ2-5,TRBV5-4,TRBD2,CASSPYWGPSGGSQETQYF,TGTGCCAGCAGCCCGTATTGGGGCCCCAGCGGGGGGTCACAAGAGACCCAGTACTTC
.,TRBJ1-1,TRBV12-5,.,CASGLVARLTLNTEAFF,TGTGCTAGTGGTTTGGTGGCCAGGTTAACCCTTAACACTGAAGCTTTCTTT
.,TRBJ1-5,TRBV28,TRBD1,CASKQGVDQPQHF,TGTGCCAGTAAACAGGGGGTGGATCAGCCCCAGCATTTT
.,TRBJ1-5,TRBV7-9,.,CASSPGIYSNQPQHF,TGTGCCAGCAGCCCGGGGATTTATAGCAATCAGCCCCAGCATTTT
once,TRBJ1-1,TRBV7-8,TRBD1,CASSSGQGTNTEAFF,TGTGCCAGCAGCTCCGGACAGGGAACGAACACTGAAGCTTTCTTT
.,TRBJ1-2,TRBV29-1,.,CSVEVEGVYGYTF,TGCAGCGTTGAAGTGGAGGGAGTATATGGCTACACCTTC
.,TRBJ2-6,TRBV5-1,TRBD1,CASSQTGAGANVLTF,TGCGCCAGCAGCCAAACAGGGGCTGGGGCCAACGTCCTGACTTTC
.,TRBJ1-3,TRBV19,.,CASATPRSTGNTIYF,TGTGCCAGTGCCACCCCGCGATCTACTGGAAACACCATATATTTT
.,TRBJ1-2,TRBV7-9,.,CAIQMRANYGYTF,TGTGCCATCCAGATGAGGGCTAACTATGGCTACACCTTC
.,TRBJ2-2,TRBV5-6,TRBD2,CASSLRTSGGSGELFF,TGTGCCAGCAGCTTAAGGACTAGCGGGGGCTCCGGGGAGCTGTTTTTT
few,TRBJ1-5,TRBV2,TRBD1,CATGQEDQPQHF,TGTGCCACGGGACAGGAAGATCAGCCCCAGCATTTT
.,TRBJ1-2,TRBV29-1,.,CSVEGGVHGYTF,TGCAGCGTTGAAGGAGGCGTACACGGCTACACCTTC
.,TRBJ2-3,TRBV9,.,CASSVVPFGGTDTQYF,TGTGCCAGCAGCGTAGTCCCCTTCGGAGGGACAGATACGCAGTATTTT
.,TRBJ1-6,TRBV5-4,TRBD1,CASSLGQGLNSPLHF,TGTGCCAGCAGCCTGGGACAGGGCCTAAATTCACCCCTCCACTTT
.,TRBJ2-3,TRBV6-5,TRBD1,CASSPGTVITDTQYF,TGTGCCAGCAGCCCCGGGACAGTGATCACAGATACGCAGTATTTT
few,TRBJ2-3,TRBV5-1,TRBD1,CASSLDGTATDTQYF,TGCGCCAGCAGCTTGGACGGGACAGCAACAGATACGCAGTATTTT
.,TRBJ2-1,TRBV27,.,CASSDGAYNEQFF,TGTGCCAGCAGTGACGGAGCCTACAATGAGCAGTTCTTC
.,TRBJ1-2,TRBV6-1,.,CASSEADWGDGYTF,TGTGCCAGCAGTGAAGCGGACTGGGGGGATGGCTACACCTTC
.,TRBJ2-6,TRBV7-8,.,CASSFLAGPFSGANVLTF,TGTGCCAGCAGCTTCCTGGCAGGGCCCTTCTCTGGGGCCAACGTCCTGACTTTC
once,TRBJ1-1,TRBV27,.,CASSLSATVGYTEAFF,TGTGCCAGCAGTTTATCCGCGACAGTAGGGTACACTGAAGCTTTCTTT
.,TRBJ1-1,TRBV27,TRBD1,CASSYRGLSPEAFF,TGTGCCAGCAGTTACAGGGGGCTAAGTCCTGAAGCTTTCTTT
.,TRBJ2-1,TRBV9,TRBD1,CASSGSQGSYYNEQFF,TGTGCCAGCAGCGGGTCACAGGGGTCCTACTACAATGAGCAGTTCTTC
.,TRBJ2-5,TRBV4-1,.,CASSQVGEETQYF,TGCGCCAGCAGCCAAGTCGGGGAAGAGACCCAGTACTTC
.,TRBJ1-2,TRBV5-1,TRBD1,CASSYGQGEGYGYTF,TGCGCCAGCAGCTATGGACAGGGGGAGGGCTATGGCTACACCTTC
.,TRBJ1-2,TRBV19,.,CASIPRIQGQNYGYTF,TGTGCCAGTATCCCTAGGATCCAGGGTCAAAACTATGGCTACACCTTC
.,TRBJ2-2,TRBV5-8,.,CASSLFSGELFF,TGTGCCAGCAGCTTATTCTCCGGGGAGCTGTTTTTT
.,TRBJ2-2,TRBV15,TRBD1,CATSGFTTGPLNTGELFF,TGTGCCACCAGCGGGTTTACGACAGGGCCCCTAAACACCGGGGAGCTGTTTTTT
.,TRBJ2-7,TRBV2,.,CASSGGSQPYEQYF,TGTGCCAGCAGTGGGGGCAGCCAACCCTACGAGCAGTACTTC
.,TRBJ2-2,TRBV7-7,.,CASRLAPNTGELFF,TGTGCCAGCAGACTAGCCCCGAACACCGGGGAGCTGTTTTTT
.,TRBJ2-1,TRBV30,TRBD2,CAWSSSFGGRAGSVRFEQFF,TGTGCCTGGAGTTCCTCCTTTGGCGGGAGGGCCGGTTCTGTAAGGTTCGAGCAGTTCTTC